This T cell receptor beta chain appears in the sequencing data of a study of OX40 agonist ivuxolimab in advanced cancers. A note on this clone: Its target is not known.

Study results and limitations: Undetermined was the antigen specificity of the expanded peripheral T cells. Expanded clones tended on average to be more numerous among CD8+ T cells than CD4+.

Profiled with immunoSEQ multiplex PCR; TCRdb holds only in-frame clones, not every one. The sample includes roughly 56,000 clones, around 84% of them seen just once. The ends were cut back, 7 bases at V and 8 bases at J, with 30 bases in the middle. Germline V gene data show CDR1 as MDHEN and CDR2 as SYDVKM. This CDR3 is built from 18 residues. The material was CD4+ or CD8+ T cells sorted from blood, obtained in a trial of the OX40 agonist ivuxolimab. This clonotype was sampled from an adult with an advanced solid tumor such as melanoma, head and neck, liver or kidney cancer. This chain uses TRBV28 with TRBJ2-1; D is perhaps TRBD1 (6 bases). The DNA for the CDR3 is TGTGCCAGCAATATCTCCCCTCGGAGCAGGGGAAGTTTCGATGAGCAGTTCTTC. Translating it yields CASNISPRSRGSFDEQFF.